What follows are 6 T cell receptor beta chains derived from one specimen sequenced in a study of CD8+CD57+ T cells in acquired aplastic anemia. For CDR3 and TCR beta VDJ profiling, genomic DNA was the template used. TCRdb reprocessed the reads with MiXCR, giving one entry per CDR3 protein. The data hold some 190,000 distinct CDR3 sequences, with approximately 45% observed a single time. Material: sorted CD4+, CD8+, or CD8+CD57+ T cells (not recorded which) from PBMCs. The receptor set was obtained from a human donor in good health.

This clonotype was observed many times. This chain uses TRBV7-2 with TRBJ2-6; perhaps TRBD1 as D (5 bases). Germline CDR1 is SGHTA and CDR2 is FQGNSA. Deletions cut 6 bases from V and 4 bases from J, with 13 bases between. The CDR3 covers 15 residues. The CDR3 coding sequence is TGTGCCAGCAGAAGTCAGGGTTCCGGGGCCAACGTCCTGACTTTC. Its protein is CASRSQGSGANVLTF.

The rearrangement links TRBV15 to TRBJ1-1; maybe TRBD1 (5 bases). The CDR3 is 14 amino acids. CDR1 LNHNV and CDR2 YYDKDF come from the germline V gene (reference sequence). V was pared by 6 bases and J by 5 bases, with 16 bases between. CDR3: CATRRVQGGTEAFF. Here the CDR3 DNA reads TGTGCCACCAGGAGGGTCCAGGGAGGGACTGAAGCTTTCTTT. Supplemented by reference TRBV15 and TRBJ1-1, the full variable domain reads DAMVIQNPRYQVTQFGKPVTLSCSQTLNHNVMYWYQQKSSQAPKLLFHYYDKDFNNEADTPDNFQSRRPNTSFCFLDIRSPGLGDTAMYLCATRRVQGGTEAFFGQGTRLTVV.

This clonotype was detected ten times or more. This chain uses TRBV24-1 with TRBJ2-3; D possibly uses TRBD1 or TRBD2 (5 bases each). The CDR3 is 14 residues long. V lost 3 bases and J lost 6, with 12 bases in between. Per germline, CDR1 KGHDR and CDR2 SFDVKD. The CDR3 DNA follows: TGTGCCACCAGTGATATGGGACCCGGGGATACGCAGTATTTT. Its protein product is CATSDMGPGDTQYF.

The chain combines TRBV5-1 with TRBJ2-7, with D possibly matching TRBD2 (6 bases). Germline CDR1 reads SGHRS; CDR2 reads YFSETQ. CDR3 length: 15 amino acids. V lost 4 bases and J lost 5, with 19 bases in between. This CDR3 reads CASSPRDLAGDEQYF. In nucleotides, the CDR3 is TGCGCCAGCAGCCCCCGGGACTTGGCTGGGGACGAGCAGTACTTC.

V usage is TRBV20-1 and J usage is TRBJ1-5; 9 bases align to TRBD1. Germline-derived CDR1 and CDR2 are DFQATT and SNEGSKA (reference sequence). CDR3 length: 13 residues. Unmatched junction bases numbered 6, after V lost 5 bases and J lost 7 bases. CDR3 DNA: TGCAGTGCTGGACAGGGGAAAGTCCAGCCCCAGCATTTT. This encodes CSAGQGKVQPQHF.

About this clonotype: Lacking the conserved final phenylalanine or tryptophan, this CDR3 likely reflects a read error. CDR3: CASGRYSSYEQYL. The CDR3 nucleotides are TGTGCCAGCGGACGGTACTCTTCCTACGAGCAGTACCTC. The J gene is TRBJ2-7, the V gene TRBV2; D uncertain. Looked up from germline, CDR1 is SNHLY and CDR2 is FYNNEI. The CDR3 has 13 amino acids. The V gene lost 8 bases and the J gene lost 1 base, with 12 bases spanning the gap.